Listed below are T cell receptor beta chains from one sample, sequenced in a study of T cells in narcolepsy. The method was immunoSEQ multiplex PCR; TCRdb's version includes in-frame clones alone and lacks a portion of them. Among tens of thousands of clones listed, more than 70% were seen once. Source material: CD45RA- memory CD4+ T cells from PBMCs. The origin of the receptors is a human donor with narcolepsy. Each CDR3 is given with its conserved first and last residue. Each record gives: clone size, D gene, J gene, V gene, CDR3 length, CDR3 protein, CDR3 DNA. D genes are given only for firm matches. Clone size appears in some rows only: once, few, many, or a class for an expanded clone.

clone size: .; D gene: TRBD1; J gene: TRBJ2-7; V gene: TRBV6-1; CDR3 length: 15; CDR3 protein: CASRGSGQVSYEQYF; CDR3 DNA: TGTGCCAGCAGAGGCTCGGGACAGGTCTCCTACGAGCAGTACTTC
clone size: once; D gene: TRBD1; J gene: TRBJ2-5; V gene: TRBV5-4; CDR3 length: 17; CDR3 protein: CASSTGQGAKLQETQYF; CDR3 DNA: TGTGCCAGCAGCACCGGACAGGGGGCTAAACTCCAAGAGACCCAGTACTTC
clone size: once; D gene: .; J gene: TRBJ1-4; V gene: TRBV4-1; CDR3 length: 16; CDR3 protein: CASSLGSGATNEKLFF; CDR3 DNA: TGCGCCAGCAGCCTAGGCAGTGGGGCCACTAATGAAAAACTGTTTTTT
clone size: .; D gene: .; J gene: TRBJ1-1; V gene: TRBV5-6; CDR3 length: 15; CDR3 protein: CASDRYRQAGTEAFF; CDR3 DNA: TGTGCCAGCGACCGTTACAGACAGGCGGGCACTGAAGCTTTCTTT
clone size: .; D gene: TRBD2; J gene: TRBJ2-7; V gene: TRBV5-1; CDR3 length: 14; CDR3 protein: CASSASGRFYEQYF; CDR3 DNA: TGCGCCAGCAGCGCAAGCGGGAGGTTCTACGAGCAGTACTTC
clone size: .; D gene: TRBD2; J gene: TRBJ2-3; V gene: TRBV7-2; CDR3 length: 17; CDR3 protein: CASSSRPPGLVTDTQYF; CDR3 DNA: TGTGCCAGCAGCTCAAGACCTCCGGGACTAGTGACAGATACGCAGTATTTT
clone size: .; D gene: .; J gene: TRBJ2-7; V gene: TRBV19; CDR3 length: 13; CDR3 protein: CASSPHGQYEQYF; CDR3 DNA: TGTGCCAGTAGTCCCCACGGTCAGTACGAGCAGTACTTC
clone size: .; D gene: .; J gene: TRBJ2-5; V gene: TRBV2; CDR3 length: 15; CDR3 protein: CASSENEQGGETQYF; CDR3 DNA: TGTGCCAGCAGTGAGAACGAACAGGGTGGGGAGACCCAGTACTTC
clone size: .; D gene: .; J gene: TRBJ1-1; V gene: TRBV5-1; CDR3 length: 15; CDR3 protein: CASSFLRVRDTEAFF; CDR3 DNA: TGCGCCAGCAGCTTCCTTCGGGTTCGGGACACTGAAGCTTTCTTT
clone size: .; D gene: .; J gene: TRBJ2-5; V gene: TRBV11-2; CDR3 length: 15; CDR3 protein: CASSLQGGQGETQYF; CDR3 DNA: TGTGCCAGCAGCCTCCAGGGGGGGCAGGGAGAGACCCAGTACTTC
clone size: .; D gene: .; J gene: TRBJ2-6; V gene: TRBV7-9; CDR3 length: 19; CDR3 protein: CASSMLLYHDKSRANVLTF; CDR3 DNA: TGTGCCAGCAGCATGTTGCTATACCATGACAAAAGTCGGGCCAACGTCCTGACTTTC
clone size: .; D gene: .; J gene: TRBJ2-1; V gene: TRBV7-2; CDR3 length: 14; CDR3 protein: CASSLGPISREQFF; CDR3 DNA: TGTGCCAGCAGCTTGGGACCAATATCTAGGGAGCAGTTCTTC
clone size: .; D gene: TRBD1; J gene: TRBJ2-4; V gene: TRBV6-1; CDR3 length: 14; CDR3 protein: CASSESAGGNIQYF; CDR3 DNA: TGTGCCAGCAGTGAATCGGCAGGGGGAAACATTCAGTACTTC
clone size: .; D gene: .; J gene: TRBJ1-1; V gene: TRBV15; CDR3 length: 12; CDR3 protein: CATSRSRVKAFF; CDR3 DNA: TGTGCCACCAGCAGAAGCAGAGTGAAGGCTTTCTTT
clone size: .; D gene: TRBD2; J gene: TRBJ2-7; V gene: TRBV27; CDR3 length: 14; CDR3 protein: CASSLREGPYEQYF; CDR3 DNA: TGTGCCAGCAGCCTTAGGGAGGGCCCCTACGAGCAGTACTTC
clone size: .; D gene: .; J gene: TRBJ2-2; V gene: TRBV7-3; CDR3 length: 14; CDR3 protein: CASSLARYGGELFF; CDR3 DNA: TGTGCCAGCAGCTTAGCCCGTTACGGCGGGGAGCTGTTTTTT
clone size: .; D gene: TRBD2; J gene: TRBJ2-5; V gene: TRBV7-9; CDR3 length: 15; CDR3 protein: CASSLLAGGQETQYF; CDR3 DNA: TGTGCCAGCAGCTTATTGGCGGGGGGCCAAGAGACCCAGTACTTC
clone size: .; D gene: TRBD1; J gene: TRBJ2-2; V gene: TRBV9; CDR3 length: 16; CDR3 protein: CASSSPPQGAPGELFF; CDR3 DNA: TGTGCCAGCAGCTCACCGCCCCAGGGGGCACCCGGGGAGCTGTTTTTT
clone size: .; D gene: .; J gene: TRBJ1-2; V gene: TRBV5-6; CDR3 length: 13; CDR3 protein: CASSLAGPPGYTF; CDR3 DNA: TGTGCCAGCAGCTTGGCTGGCCCCCCTGGCTACACCTTC
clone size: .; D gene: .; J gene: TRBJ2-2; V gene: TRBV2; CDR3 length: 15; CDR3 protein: CASSDVRANTGELFF; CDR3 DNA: TGTGCCAGCAGTGACGTCAGGGCGAACACCGGGGAGCTGTTTTTT
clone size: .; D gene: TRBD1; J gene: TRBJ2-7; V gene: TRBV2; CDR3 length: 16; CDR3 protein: CASSEDRDRGFLEQYF; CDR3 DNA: TGTGCCAGCAGTGAAGACCGGGACAGGGGGTTTCTCGAGCAGTACTTC
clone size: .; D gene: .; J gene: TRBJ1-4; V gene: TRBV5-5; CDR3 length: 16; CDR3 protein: CASSLRGFATNEKLFF; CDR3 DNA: TGTGCCAGCAGCTTGCGGGGATTTGCAACTAATGAAAAACTGTTTTTT
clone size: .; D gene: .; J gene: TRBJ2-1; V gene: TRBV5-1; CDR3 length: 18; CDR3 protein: CASSLNSNRGAGENEQFF; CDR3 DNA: TGCGCCAGCAGCTTGAACTCCAATCGCGGGGCTGGAGAGAATGAGCAGTTCTTC
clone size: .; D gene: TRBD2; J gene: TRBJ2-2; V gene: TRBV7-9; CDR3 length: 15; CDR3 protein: CASSRGTSGRGELFF; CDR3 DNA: TGTGCCAGCAGCCGTGGGACTAGCGGGCGTGGGGAGCTGTTTTTT
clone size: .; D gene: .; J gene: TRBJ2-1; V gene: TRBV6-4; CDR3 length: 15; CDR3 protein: CASSAGRSSYNEQFF; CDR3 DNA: TGTGCCAGCAGTGCAGGTAGGAGCTCCTACAATGAGCAGTTCTTC
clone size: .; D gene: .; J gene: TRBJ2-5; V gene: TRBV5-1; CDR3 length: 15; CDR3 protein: CASSPDGSRGWEQYF; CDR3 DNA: TGCGCCAGCAGCCCGGACGGCTCCCGGGGGTGGGAGCAGTACTTC
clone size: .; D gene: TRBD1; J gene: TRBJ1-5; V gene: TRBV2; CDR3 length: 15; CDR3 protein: CASSKQGLGNQPQHF; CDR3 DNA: TGTGCCAGCAGTAAACAGGGGCTTGGCAATCAGCCCCAGCATTTT
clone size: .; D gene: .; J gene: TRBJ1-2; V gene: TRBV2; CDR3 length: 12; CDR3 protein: CASSERRSGYTF; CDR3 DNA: TGTGCCAGCAGTGAAAGGCGTTCTGGCTACACCTTC
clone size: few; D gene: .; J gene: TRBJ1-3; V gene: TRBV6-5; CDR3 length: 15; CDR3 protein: CASSLLEGSGNTIYF; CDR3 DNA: TGTGCCAGCAGTTTACTCGAGGGCTCTGGAAACACCATATATTTT
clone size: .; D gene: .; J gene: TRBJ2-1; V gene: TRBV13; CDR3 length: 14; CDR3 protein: CASSLLGTDNEQFF; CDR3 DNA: TGTGCCAGCAGCCTACTTGGTACCGACAATGAGCAGTTCTTC
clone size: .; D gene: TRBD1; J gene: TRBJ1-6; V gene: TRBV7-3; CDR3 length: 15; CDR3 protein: CASSLRAGGGSPLHF; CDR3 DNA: TGTGCCAGCAGCTTAAGGGCAGGGGGCGGTTCACCCCTCCACTTT
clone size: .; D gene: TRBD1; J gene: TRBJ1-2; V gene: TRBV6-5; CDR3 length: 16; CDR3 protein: CASSSLTGGPNYGYTF; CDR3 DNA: TGTGCCAGCAGTTCCCTGACAGGGGGACCTAACTATGGCTACACCTTC
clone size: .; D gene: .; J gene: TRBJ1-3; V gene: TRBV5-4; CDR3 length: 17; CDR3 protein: CASSLRGPRGSGNTIYF; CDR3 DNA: TGTGCCAGCAGCTTGCGGGGCCCTCGAGGCTCTGGAAACACCATATATTTT
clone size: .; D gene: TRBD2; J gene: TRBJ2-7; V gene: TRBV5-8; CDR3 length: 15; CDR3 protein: CARHPWEGLGYEQYF; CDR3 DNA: TGTGCCAGGCACCCGTGGGAGGGTCTGGGCTACGAGCAGTACTTC
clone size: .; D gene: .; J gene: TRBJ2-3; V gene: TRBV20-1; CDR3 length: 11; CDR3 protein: CSVEGTDTQYF; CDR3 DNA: TGCAGTGTCGAGGGCACAGATACGCAGTATTTT
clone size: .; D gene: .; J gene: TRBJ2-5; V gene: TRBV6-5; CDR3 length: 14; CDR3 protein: CASRYDRQQETQYF; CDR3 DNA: TGTGCCAGCAGGTACGACCGACAACAAGAGACCCAGTACTTC
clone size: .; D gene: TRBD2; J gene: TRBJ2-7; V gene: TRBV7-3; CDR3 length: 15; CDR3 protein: CASSLTGTSVYEQYF; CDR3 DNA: TGTGCCAGCAGCTTGACCGGGACTAGCGTCTACGAGCAGTACTTC
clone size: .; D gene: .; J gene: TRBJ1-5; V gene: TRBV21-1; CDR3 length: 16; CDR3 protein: CASSKRARGIRQPQHF; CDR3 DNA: TGTGCCAGCAGCAAAAGGGCTCGGGGAATTCGGCAGCCCCAGCATTTT
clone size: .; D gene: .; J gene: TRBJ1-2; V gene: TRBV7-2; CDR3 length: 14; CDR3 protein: CASSLALDSRGYTF; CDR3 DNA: TGTGCCAGCAGCTTAGCGCTGGACAGTAGGGGCTACACCTTC
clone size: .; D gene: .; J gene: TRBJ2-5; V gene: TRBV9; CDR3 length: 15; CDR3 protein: CASSVIAEKGETQYF; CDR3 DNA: TGTGCCAGCAGCGTTATAGCGGAGAAGGGGGAGACCCAGTACTTC
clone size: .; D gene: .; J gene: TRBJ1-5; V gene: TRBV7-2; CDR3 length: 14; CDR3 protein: CASSFGVSNQPQHF; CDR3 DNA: TGTGCCAGCAGCTTCGGAGTCTCTAATCAGCCCCAGCATTTT
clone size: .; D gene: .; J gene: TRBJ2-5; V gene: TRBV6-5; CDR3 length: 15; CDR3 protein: CASSDRADRQETQYF; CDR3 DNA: TGTGCCAGCAGCGATAGGGCAGACCGCCAAGAGACCCAGTACTTC
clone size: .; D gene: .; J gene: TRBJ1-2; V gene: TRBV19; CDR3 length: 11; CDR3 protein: CASSISDGYTF; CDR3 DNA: TGTGCCAGTAGTATCTCCGATGGCTACACCTTC
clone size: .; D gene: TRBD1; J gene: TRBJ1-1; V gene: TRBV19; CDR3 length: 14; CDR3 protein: CATSRQGSATEAFF; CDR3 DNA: TGTGCCACCTCGCGACAGGGATCGGCCACTGAAGCTTTCTTT
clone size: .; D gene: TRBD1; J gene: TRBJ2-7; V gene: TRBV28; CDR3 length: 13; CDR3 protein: CASSSQGAVEQYF; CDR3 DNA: TGTGCCAGCAGTTCTCAGGGGGCGGTCGAGCAGTACTTC
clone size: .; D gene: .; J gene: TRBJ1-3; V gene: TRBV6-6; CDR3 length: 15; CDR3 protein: CASSYSTDIGNTIYF; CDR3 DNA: TGTGCCAGCAGTTACTCGACGGATATAGGAAACACCATATATTTT
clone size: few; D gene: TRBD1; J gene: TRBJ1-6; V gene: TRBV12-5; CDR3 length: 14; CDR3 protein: CASGAGQGTSPLHF; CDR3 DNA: TGTGCTAGTGGTGCGGGACAGGGTACTTCACCCCTCCACTTT
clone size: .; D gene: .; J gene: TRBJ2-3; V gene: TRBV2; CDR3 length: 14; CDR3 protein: CASTSQGGADTQYF; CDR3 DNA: TGTGCCAGCACCTCCCAAGGGGGTGCAGATACGCAGTATTTT
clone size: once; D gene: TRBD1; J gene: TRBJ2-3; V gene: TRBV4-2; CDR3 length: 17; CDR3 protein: CASSQDFGQGARYTQYF; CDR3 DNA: TGTGCCAGCAGCCAAGATTTTGGGCAGGGGGCGCGATATACGCAGTATTTT
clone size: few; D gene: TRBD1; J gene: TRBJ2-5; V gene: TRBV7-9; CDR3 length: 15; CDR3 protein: CASSLTGQGQETQYF; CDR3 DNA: TGTGCCAGCAGCCTTACAGGACAGGGCCAGGAGACCCAGTACTTC
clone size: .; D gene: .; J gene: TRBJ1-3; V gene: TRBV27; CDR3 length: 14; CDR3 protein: CASSFSLSGNTIYF; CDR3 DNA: TGTGCCAGCAGTTTTTCGCTCTCTGGAAACACCATATATTTT
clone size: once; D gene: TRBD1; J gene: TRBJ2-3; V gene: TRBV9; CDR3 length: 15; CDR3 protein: CASSERDRGTDTQYF; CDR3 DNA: TGTGCCAGCAGCGAACGGGACAGGGGGACAGATACGCAGTATTTT
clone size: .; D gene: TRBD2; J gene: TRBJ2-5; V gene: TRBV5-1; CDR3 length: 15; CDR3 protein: CASSPLAGAQETQYF; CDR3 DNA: TGCGCCAGCAGCCCACTAGCGGGAGCTCAAGAGACCCAGTACTTC
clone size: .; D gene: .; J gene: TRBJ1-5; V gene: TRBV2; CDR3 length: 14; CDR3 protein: CASSEAQGTGPQHF; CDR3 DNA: TGTGCCAGCAGTGAAGCGCAGGGAACGGGGCCCCAGCATTTT
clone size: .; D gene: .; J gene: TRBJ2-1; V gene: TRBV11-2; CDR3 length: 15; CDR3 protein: CASSLVGNSNNEQFF; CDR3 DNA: TGTGCCAGCAGCTTAGTAGGGAACTCGAACAATGAGCAGTTCTTC